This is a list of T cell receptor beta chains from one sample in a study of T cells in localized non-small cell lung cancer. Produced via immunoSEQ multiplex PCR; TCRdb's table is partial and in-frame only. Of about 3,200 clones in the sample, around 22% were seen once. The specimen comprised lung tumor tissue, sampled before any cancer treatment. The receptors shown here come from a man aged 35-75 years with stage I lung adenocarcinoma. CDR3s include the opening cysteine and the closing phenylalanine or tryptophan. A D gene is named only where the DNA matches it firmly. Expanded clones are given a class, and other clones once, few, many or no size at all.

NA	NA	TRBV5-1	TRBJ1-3	CASSLGPQGTAGNTIYF
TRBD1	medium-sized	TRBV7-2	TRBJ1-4	CASTDRVDEKLFF
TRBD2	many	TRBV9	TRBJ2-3	CASSGFSGGASDTQYF
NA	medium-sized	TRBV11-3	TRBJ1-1	CASSLFVRGYETEAFF
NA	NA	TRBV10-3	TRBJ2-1	CAISERDSPTNEQFF
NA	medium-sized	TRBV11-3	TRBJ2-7	CASSLGPSAYEQYF
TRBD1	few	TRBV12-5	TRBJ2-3	CASGRGRTDTQYF
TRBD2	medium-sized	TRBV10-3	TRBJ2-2	CAISESLAGGNTGELFF
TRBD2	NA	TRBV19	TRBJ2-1	CASRGGIGFNEQFF
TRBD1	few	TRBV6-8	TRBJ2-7	CASSYGWTGGHEQYF
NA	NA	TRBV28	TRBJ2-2	CASRGEVNTGELFF
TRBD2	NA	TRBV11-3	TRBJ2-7	CASSFWTSKNEQYF
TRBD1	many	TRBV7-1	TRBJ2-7	CASSPTGGREQYF
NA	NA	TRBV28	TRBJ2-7	CASSFRVFFCYEQYF
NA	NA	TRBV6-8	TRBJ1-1	CASRSSGGYTEAFF
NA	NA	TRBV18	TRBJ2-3	CASSPKTDRDTQYF
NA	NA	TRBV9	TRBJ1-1	CASSASVPPEAFF
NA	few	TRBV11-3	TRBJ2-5	CASSLVGLKETQYF
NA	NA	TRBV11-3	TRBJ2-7	CASSLGAGRGAIMTYEQYF
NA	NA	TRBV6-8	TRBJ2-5	CASRSTAKETQYF
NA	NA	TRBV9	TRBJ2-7	CASSVGTGVRDEQYF
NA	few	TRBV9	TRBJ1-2	CASRGRANYGYTF
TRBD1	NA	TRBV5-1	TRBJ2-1	CASSPGQANREQFF
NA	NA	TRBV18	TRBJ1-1	CASSPARDTEAFF
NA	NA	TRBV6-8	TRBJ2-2	CASSYSDYPTGELFF
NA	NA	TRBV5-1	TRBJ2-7	CASSFVTGLNGEQYF
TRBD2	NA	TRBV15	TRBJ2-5	CATSRGLGTSEAETQYF
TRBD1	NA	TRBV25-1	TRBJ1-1	CASSEAGTGRKAFF
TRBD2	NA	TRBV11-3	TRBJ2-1	CASRSSGSPYNEQFF
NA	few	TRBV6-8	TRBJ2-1	CASSYHQYNEQFF
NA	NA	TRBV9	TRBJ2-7	CASSVGHSYEQYF
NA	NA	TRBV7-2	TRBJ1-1	CASKSTANTEAFF
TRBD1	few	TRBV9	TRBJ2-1	CASRQQGSSYNEQFF
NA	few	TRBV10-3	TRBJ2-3	CAISEAGIRTDTQYF
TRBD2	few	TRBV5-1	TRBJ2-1	CASSLGTSGSTNEQFF
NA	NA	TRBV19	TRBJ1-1	CASSQGINTLTEAFF
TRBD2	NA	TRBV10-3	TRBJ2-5	CAISEAGLAGVRGRETQYF
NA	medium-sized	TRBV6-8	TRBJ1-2	CASSFGAFYGYTF
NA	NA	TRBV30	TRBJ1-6	CAWSERTENSPLHF
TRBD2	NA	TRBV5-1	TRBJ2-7	CASSILAGGSYEQYF
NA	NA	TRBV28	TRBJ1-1	CASSLAGVWIAFF
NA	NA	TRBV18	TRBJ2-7	CASSWARGPYEQYF
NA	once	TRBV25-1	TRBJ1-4	CASSALTAPNEKLFF
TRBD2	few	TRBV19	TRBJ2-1	CATGLADEQFF
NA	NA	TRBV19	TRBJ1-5	CASSIAPQPNQPQHF
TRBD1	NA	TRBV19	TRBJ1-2	CASSGEDRASLRF
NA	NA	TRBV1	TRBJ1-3	CASSQDYAPTATIYF
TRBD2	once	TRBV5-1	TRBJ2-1	CASSRLGAGGPNEQFF
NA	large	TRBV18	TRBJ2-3	CASSLLGAGADTQYF
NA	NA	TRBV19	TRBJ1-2	CASSIGLISRDGYTF
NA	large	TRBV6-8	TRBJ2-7	CASLQGREGEQYF
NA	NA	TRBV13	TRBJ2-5	CASSLGRMETQYF
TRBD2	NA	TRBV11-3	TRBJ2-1	CASSSYTSGDPGEQFF
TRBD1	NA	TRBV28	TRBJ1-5	CASSFPDRNQPQHF
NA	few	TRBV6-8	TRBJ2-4	CASSETYADIQYF